This T cell receptor beta chain is from a study of neurological immune-mediated disorders. Findings and limits, study-wide: The greatest TCR clonal expansion occurred in HTLV-1-associated myelopathy and the least in multiple sclerosis, which fell below healthy controls.

This clonotype has at least ten counts. Antigen specificity is unknown. Germline V CDR1 and CDR2: SGHTA, FQGNSA. The CDR3 is 16 residues long. Trimming at V came to 1 base and at J to 7 bases, leaving 8 bases not matched to a gene. 5'RACE generated cDNA with 10-nucleotide random UMIs. TCRdb analysed the 5' RACE reads with MiXCR anew, one entry per CDR3 protein. The sample has around 78,000 distinct CDR3 sequences, 17% seen once; the top ten hold 15%. The TCR originated in a woman aged 40 to 49 in good health. Sequencing was performed on PBMCs. The chain carries TRBV7-2 and TRBJ2-1; 9 positions agree with TRBD2. The CDR3 protein is CASSLGGTSFPNEQFF. CDR3 DNA: TGTGCCAGCAGCTTAGGAGGGACTAGCTTTCCAAATGAGCAGTTCTTC.